Presented here are 30 T cell receptor beta chains from one specimen sequenced in a study of blood T cell repertoires in COVID-19. Libraries were prepared by immunoSEQ multiplex PCR; TCRdb keeps only in-frame clonotypes and omits some of them. The profile covers 350,000 or so clones, with about 83% appearing a single time and approximately 3% taken by the ten largest. The specimen was peripheral blood. Receptors originate from a man aged 30-40 years with active or convalescent COVID-19.

This chain uses TRBV23-1 with TRBJ1-4, with 10 bases that match TRBD1. TRBV23-1 is an ORF, and what it does is uncertain. The V and J ends lost 3 bases and 7 bases, in that order; junction bases with no gene match: 8. The CDR3 runs to 16 residues. CDR3 nucleotides: TGCGCCAGCAGTCATCGTTCCGGGACAGGGGTTGAAAAACTGTTTTTT. This translates into CASSHRSGTGVEKLFF.

The genes are TRBV7-6 and TRBJ2-3; possible D gene TRBD1, 6 bases. The CDR3 totals 15 residues. Germline V gene data show CDR1 as SGHVS and CDR2 as FNYEAQ. Trimming removed 5 bases from V and 3 bases from J, with 15 bases in between. The CDR3 sequence is CASSRVQGRTDTQYF. The CDR3 coding sequence is TGTGCCAGCAGCCGTGTACAGGGCCGGACAGATACGCAGTATTTT.

The CDR3 DNA reads as TGTGCCAGCAGCTCTAGTTCTAACTATGGCTACACCTTC. Translation gives CASSSSSNYGYTF. This chain connects TRBV5-5 to TRBJ1-2; D ambiguous. Germline values: CDR1 SGHKS, CDR2 YYEKEE (reference sequence). V lost 3 bases and J 0 bases, leaving 6 bases between the germline ends. The CDR3 runs 13 residues.

V and J are TRBV11-2 and TRBJ2-3; D is unclear. Per germline, CDR1 SGHAT and CDR2 FQNNGV. V dropped 0 bases and J dropped 9 bases, with 7 bases sitting between them. This CDR3 region has 12 residues. CDR3 sequence: CASSLERSTQYF. DNA for the CDR3: TGTGCCAGCAGCTTAGAGCGGTCGACGCAGTATTTT.

V usage is TRBV7-2 and J usage is TRBJ2-2; D gene uncertain. The CDR3 length is 15 residues. V was clipped by 1 base and J by 4 bases, with 10 bases between them. Germline values: CDR1 SGHTA, CDR2 FQGNSA. The chain's CDR3 is CASSLGQLLTGELFF. As DNA, the CDR3 is TGTGCCAGCAGCTTAGGCCAACTTCTCACCGGGGAGCTGTTTTTT.

The chain couples TRBV7-2 to TRBJ2-1; 9 bases line up with TRBD1. Germline V gene lookup returns CDR1 SGHTA and CDR2 FQGNSA. V trimming: 4 bases; J trimming: 4 bases; junction bases outside the gene matches: 5. This CDR3 contains 15 residues. This CDR3 reads CASSSDRGTYNEQFF. CDR3 in DNA: TGTGCCAGCAGCTCGGACAGGGGTACATACAATGAGCAGTTCTTC.

The chain uses TRBV5-4 and TRBJ1-1; 11 bases map to TRBD1. Germline loops: CDR1 SGHNT, CDR2 YYREEE (reference sequence). This CDR3 comprises 15 residues. The ends lost 4 bases at V and 4 bases at J; junction bases unmatched: 6. The CDR3 DNA sequence: TGTGCCAGCAGCATTGGACAGGGGGCTGGCACTGAAGCTTTCTTT. Protein sequence: CASSIGQGAGTEAFF.

This clone was seen ten or more times. The rearrangement links TRBV4-1 to TRBJ1-2, with 8 positions matching TRBD1. With 3 bases clipped from V and 8 bases from J, the junction kept 14 bases outside the gene matches. The CDR3 loop spans 16 amino acids. The germline CDR1 and CDR2 sequences are MGHRA and YSYEKL. The CDR3: CASSHLARQGAEGYTF. The CDR3 DNA is TGCGCCAGCAGCCACCTCGCCCGGCAGGGGGCTGAGGGCTACACCTTC.

The V call is TRBV7-2, the J call TRBJ2-1; D may be TRBD1 (5 bases). Deletions cut 5 bases from V and 7 bases from J, with 18 bases between. CDR1 is SGHTA and CDR2 is FQGNSA in the germline V gene. The CDR3 is 15 residues long. In DNA form, the CDR3 reads TGTGCCAGCAGCCCCCTAAGGGGCCCTGGAAATGAGCAGTTCTTC. Amino acids: CASSPLRGPGNEQFF.

This chain uses TRBV5-1 with TRBJ1-1; 7 bases are a match to TRBD1. Germline assignment: CDR1 SGHRS and CDR2 YFSETQ. The junction had 10 bases not matched to a gene; V was cut back by 0 bases and J by 5 bases. The CDR3 has 16 residues. CDR3 bases: TGCGCCAGCAGCTTGGCGGCAGGGGGTTCGAGGACTGAAGCTTTCTTT. Translation gives CASSLAAGGSRTEAFF.

This clone was recorded only once. This chain connects TRBV6-5 to TRBJ2-1, with TRBD1 matching 7 bases. The CDR3 loop spans 14 amino acids. CDR1 MNHEY and CDR2 SVGAGI come from the germline V gene. J was trimmed by 8 bases and V by 1 base; bases with no gene match: 5. The CDR3 here is CASSYFRGHDEQFF. The DNA of the CDR3 is TGTGCCAGCAGTTACTTTAGGGGGCATGATGAGCAGTTCTTC.

The V call is TRBV19, the J call TRBJ2-7, with 7 bases aligning to TRBD1. The CDR3 runs 15 residues. Unmatched junction bases numbered 5, after V lost 3 bases and J lost 0 bases. The germline V gene encodes CDR1 LNHDA and CDR2 SQIVND (reference sequence). For the CDR3, the DNA is TGTGCCAGTAGTATGGGGACAGACCTCTCCTACGAGCAGTACTTC. It encodes CASSMGTDLSYEQYF.

The chain couples TRBV5-4 to TRBJ2-3; 9 nucleotides agree with TRBD2. Germline CDR1 SGHNT, CDR2 YYREEE (reference sequence). The CDR3 has 15 residues. Trimming removed 5 bases from V and 4 bases from J; junction bases left unmatched: 8. The CDR3 region is CASRPTGTSPDTQYF. The CDR3 DNA sequence: TGTGCCAGCAGGCCAACCGGGACTAGCCCAGATACGCAGTATTTT.

This chain connects TRBV14 to TRBJ1-2, with 7 positions matching TRBD1. The CDR3 is made up of 12 amino acids. V was pared by 5 bases and J by 6 bases, with 3 bases of the junction left unmatched. CDR1 is SGHDN, CDR2 FVKESK, per germline. The CDR3 reads CASSEGADGYTF. CDR3 nucleotides: TGTGCCAGCAGCGAGGGGGCGGATGGCTACACCTTC.

The chain links TRBV28 to TRBJ2-5; D is uncertain. Between the trimmed V and J ends, which lost 2 bases and 3 bases, there was a span of 4 bases. Germline-derived CDR1 and CDR2 are MDHEN and SYDVKM. This CDR3 spans 12 amino acids. The CDR3 sequence: CASSLLEETQYF. The CDR3 bases are TGTGCCAGCAGTTTACTTGAAGAGACCCAGTACTTC.

The chain has TRBV29-1 and TRBJ2-6, with 10 bases lining up with TRBD1. Germline V gene data show CDR1 as SQVTM and CDR2 as ANQGSEA. This CDR3 is 16 amino acids long. Germline trimming cut 1 base from V and 2 bases from J; bases unmatched to any gene: 2. The CDR3 coding sequence is TGCAGCGTTGAAGTTGGACAGGGGGCTGGGGCCAACGTCCTGACTTTC. Amino acid sequence: CSVEVGQGAGANVLTF.

This chain joins TRBV2 and TRBJ2-3; 11 bases are shared with TRBD2. The CDR3 has 16 amino acids. V lost 6 bases and J lost 6; bases outside the gene matches: 11. In germline, CDR1 is SNHLY, CDR2 FYNNEI. CDR3 residues: CASSKRLAGHIDTQYF. The CDR3, as DNA: TGTGCCAGCAGCAAAAGACTAGCGGGGCACATCGATACGCAGTATTTT.

The rearrangement joins TRBV6-2 or TRBV6-3 to TRBJ2-2; 9 nucleotides line up with TRBD2. V was clipped by 3 bases and J by 5 bases; unmatched bases: 7. This CDR3 contains 16 residues. Germline V gives CDR1 MNHEY, CDR2 SVGEGT. This CDR3 reads CASSYASGTLTGELFF. The CDR3 DNA sequence: TGTGCCAGCAGTTATGCTAGCGGGACCCTGACCGGGGAGCTGTTTTTT.

V is TRBV11-3 and J is TRBJ2-5; maybe TRBD2 (6 bases). V gave up 1 base and J gave up 5 bases, with 11 bases separating them. Looked up from germline, CDR1 is SGHNT and CDR2 is YENEEA. The CDR3 runs 14 residues. The chain's CDR3 is CASSLVWGDETQYF. As DNA, the CDR3 is TGTGCCAGCAGCTTAGTCTGGGGGGACGAGACCCAGTACTTC.

This clone was counted a single time. The chain carries TRBV7-2 and TRBJ1-5, with D uncertain. This CDR3 has 15 amino acids. Trimming removed 1 base at V and 5 bases at J, with 12 bases between. Germline V lookup: CDR1 SGHTA, CDR2 FQGNSA. Written as DNA, the CDR3 is TGTGCCAGCAGCTTAGGGTCGGTTTACTATCAGCCCCAGCATTTT. Amino acids: CASSLGSVYYQPQHF.

The chain has TRBV6-6 and TRBJ1-1; 7 bases are a match to TRBD1. Germline CDR1 is MNHNY and CDR2 is SVGAGI (reference sequence). The CDR3 is made up of 13 amino acids. With V trimmed by 8 bases and J by 2 bases, 5 bases remained unmatched. The CDR3 is CASRQGGNTEAFF. The CDR3 DNA follows: TGTGCCAGCCGGCAGGGGGGAAACACTGAAGCTTTCTTT.

The rearrangement uses TRBV7-3 and TRBJ2-1; D possibly corresponds to TRBD1 (7 bases). This CDR3 region has 16 residues. Looked up from germline, CDR1 is SGHTA and CDR2 is FQGTGA. Trimming cost V 5 bases and J 4 bases, with 18 bases left between them. CDR3 sequence reads: CASSPPGGSPYNEQFF. CDR3 bases: TGTGCCAGCAGCCCCCCAGGGGGGAGCCCTTACAATGAGCAGTTCTTC. Drawing the rest from reference TRBV7-3 and TRBJ2-1, the complete variable domain is GAGVSQTPSNKVTEKGKYVELRCDPISGHTALYWYRQSLGQGPEFLIYFQGTGAADDSGLPNDRFFAVRPEGSVSTLKIQRTERGDSAVYLCASSPPGGSPYNEQFFGPGTRLTVL.

V usage is TRBV5-6 and J usage is TRBJ1-1, with a weak D call TRBD1 (5 bases). V dropped 2 bases and J dropped 10 bases, with 21 bases sitting between them. The CDR3 loop spans 15 amino acids. Germline-derived CDR1 and CDR2 are SGHDT and YYEEEE. The CDR3 reads CASSFAFQGDWRAFF. The CDR3 coding sequence is TGTGCCAGCAGCTTTGCCTTCCAAGGGGACTGGAGAGCTTTCTTT.

V and J are TRBV2 and TRBJ1-4; 7 nucleotides line up with TRBD1. The CDR3 loop spans 14 amino acids. Germline V lookup: CDR1 SNHLY, CDR2 FYNNEI. The V segment lost 3 bases and the J segment 6 bases; nucleotides outside the gene matches: 4. CDR3 DNA sequence: TGTGCCAGCAGTGACACAGGGGAGGATGAAAAACTGTTTTTT. It specifies CASSDTGEDEKLFF.

The rearrangement joins TRBV4-3 to TRBJ1-6; no definite D call. Germline V gives CDR1 LGHNA, CDR2 YSLEER. V shed 1 base and J shed 10 bases, with 8 bases lying between them. This CDR3 is built from 13 residues. For the CDR3, the DNA is TGCGCCAGCAGCCAAGTGCAGTTATCACCCCTCCACTTT. The encoded protein is CASSQVQLSPLHF.

The V and J genes are TRBV4-1 and TRBJ2-4, with a possible D match to TRBD1 (6 bases). CDR3 size: 15 residues. Germline values: CDR1 MGHRA, CDR2 YSYEKL. The V and J ends lost 3 bases and 9 bases respectively, with 18 bases between them. The chain's CDR3 is CASSQGQNSWSIQYF. CDR3 nucleotide sequence: TGCGCCAGCAGCCAGGGACAAAACTCTTGGAGCATTCAGTACTTC.

The J gene is TRBJ2-2, the V gene TRBV6-2 or TRBV6-3, with D possibly matching TRBD1 (7 bases). Trimming cost V 1 base and J 4 bases, with 16 bases left between them. Per the germline V gene, CDR1 is MNHEY and CDR2 is SVGEGT. This CDR3 has 17 amino acids. The CDR3, as DNA: TGTGCCAGCAGTTACTGGGCCCCCCAGGGGGGCACCGGGGAGCTGTTTTTT. Its protein is CASSYWAPQGGTGELFF.

The chain employs TRBV10-3 and TRBJ1-1, with 8 bases that match TRBD1. The J segment lost 5 bases and the V segment lost 7 bases, leaving 6 bases of the junction unmatched. The germline CDR1 and CDR2 sequences are ENHRY and SYGVKD. The CDR3 runs to 13 residues. CDR3 nucleotides: TGTGCCATCAAGGGCAGGGGGCAAACTGAAGCTTTCTTT. It is translated as CAIKGRGQTEAFF.

This clone came up many times. V and J are TRBV29-1 and TRBJ1-2; possible D gene TRBD1, 6 bases. CDR3 size: 13 residues. Germline lookup yields CDR1 SQVTM and CDR2 ANQGSEA. The V end was cut by 6 bases, the J end by 4 bases, with 15 bases between. CDR3 loop: CSVPGQLRYGYTF. The CDR3 DNA follows: TGCAGCGTCCCGGGACAACTACGCTATGGCTACACCTTC.

The rearrangement joins TRBV13 to TRBJ2-7, with 10 bases that match TRBD1. The CDR3 extends over 14 amino acids. The V segment lost 3 bases and the J segment 3 bases; nucleotides outside the gene matches: 2. Germline V CDR1 and CDR2: PRHDT, FYEKMQ (reference sequence). The CDR3 reads CASSFWTGGYEQYF. The CDR3 DNA reads TGTGCCAGCAGCTTCTGGACAGGGGGCTACGAGCAGTACTTC. The full variable domain, completed using reference TRBV13 and TRBJ2-7, is AAGVIQSPRHLIKEKRETATLKCYPIPRHDTVYWYQQGPGQDPQFLISFYEKMQSDKGSIPDRFSAQQFSDYHSELNMSSLELGDSALYFCASSFWTGGYEQYFGPGTRLTVT.